The 26 T cell receptor beta chains below come from one sample, sequenced in a study of beta chain features in type 1 diabetes. Sequencing targeted expressed TCRB transcripts, as all isolated RNA had been reverse transcribed. Profiling relied on immunoSEQ multiplex PCR, and the TCRdb table lists in-frame clones only, not all of them. The sample consists of 500,000 to 700,000 clones, 15% to 17% of them appearing once. The sample consisted of naive CD4+ T cells from blood. Every receptor here comes from a man in his late teens or twenties in good health.

The chain employs TRBV10-3 and TRBJ1-2, with 8 bases matching TRBD1. The CDR3 has 15 amino acids. Germline V CDR1 and CDR2: ENHRY, SYGVKD. With V trimmed by 10 bases and J by 0 bases, 10 bases remained unmatched. CDR3 sequence (DNA): TGTGCCACCGACAGGGGCCTATTTACTAACTATGGCTACACCTTC. Translating it yields CATDRGLFTNYGYTF.

V is TRBV4-3 and J is TRBJ2-1; 12 nucleotides align to TRBD2. The CDR3 covers 14 residues. CDR1 and CDR2 (germline): LGHNA, YSLEER. V was pared by 7 bases and J by 8 bases, with 6 bases of the junction left unmatched. The CDR3 DNA reads TGCGCCAGCACGCCTAGCGGGGGGGCAGATGAGCAGTTCTTC. This translates into CASTPSGGADEQFF.

The chain recombines TRBV10-3 with TRBJ2-7, with 7 bases that match TRBD1. The germline V gene has CDR1 ENHRY and CDR2 SYGVKD. The CDR3 runs to 15 residues. With 7 bases clipped from V and 7 bases from J, the junction kept 16 bases outside the gene matches. For the CDR3, the DNA is TGTGCCATCAACGAGGGGGCGAAACCAAATAGTGAGCAGTACTTC. Its translation is CAINEGAKPNSEQYF.

This clone was seen a handful of times. The chain combines TRBV4-2 with TRBJ1-2; unclear D gene. Trimming took off 3 bases at V and 8 bases at J, with 16 bases between the two ends. Germline loops: CDR1 LGHNA, CDR2 YNFKEQ. CDR3 size: 14 residues. For the CDR3, the DNA is TGTGCCAGCAGCCAGACTTCACCGGGCCGAGGCTACACCTTC. Encoded protein: CASSQTSPGRGYTF.

This clone was found a few times. J is TRBJ2-3 and V is TRBV14, with D perhaps TRBD1 (6 bases). Between the trimmed V and J ends, which lost 1 base and 0 bases, there was a span of 11 bases. Germline V gene data show CDR1 as SGHDN and CDR2 as FVKESK. This CDR3 region has 16 residues. In DNA, the CDR3 is TGTGCCAGCAGCCAAGGAGACAGGAGGAGCACAGATACGCAGTATTTT. This encodes CASSQGDRRSTDTQYF.

Only a few counts were recorded for this clone. CDR3 protein: CASSQLTTYEQYF. DNA of the CDR3: TGTGCCAGCAGCCAACTGACTACGTACGAGCAGTACTTC. The chain is built from TRBV28 and TRBJ2-7; possible D gene TRBD2, 5 bases. The CDR3 has 13 amino acids. Trimming left V 6 bases short and J 4 bases short, with 13 bases between. Germline CDR1 reads MDHEN; CDR2 reads SYDVKM.

A few counts support this clone. This chain connects TRBV11-2 to TRBJ2-3; D uncertain. The V gene's germline CDR1 is SGHAT and CDR2 FQNNGV. V was shortened by 7 bases and J by 5 bases, with 13 bases between the two germline ends. This CDR3 has 13 residues. The CDR3 loop reads CASTPMSGDTQYF. Written as DNA, the CDR3 is TGTGCCAGCACCCCAATGTCGGGAGATACGCAGTATTTT.

The rearrangement links TRBV29-1 to TRBJ1-1; D gene uncertain. The CDR3 has 13 amino acids. Between the trimmed V and J ends, which lost 6 bases and 5 bases, there was a span of 16 bases. Germline values: CDR1 SQVTM, CDR2 ANQGSEA. The CDR3 sequence is CSVVRESITEAFF. In DNA form, the CDR3 reads TGCAGCGTAGTTCGAGAGAGTATTACTGAAGCTTTCTTT.

The sample holds a few counts of this clone. V and J are TRBV9 and TRBJ2-7; 9 bases line up with TRBD1. Germline loops: CDR1 SGDLS, CDR2 YYNGEE. CDR3 length: 18 amino acids. The V gene end was trimmed by 0 bases and the J gene end by 1 base; junction bases not matched to a gene: 11. The CDR3 DNA reads as TGTGCCAGCAGCGTAGGAGGTCGGGGGACAGGGAGTTCCTACGAGCAGTACTTC. Protein: CASSVGGRGTGSSYEQYF.

This clone appeared a few times. V usage is TRBV30 and J usage is TRBJ1-4; the D is unclear. V lost 2 bases and J lost 5, with 9 bases in between. The CDR3 loop spans 13 amino acids. In germline, CDR1 is GTSNPN, CDR2 SVGIG (reference sequence). The CDR3: CAWSRLPNEKLFF. CDR3 in DNA: TGTGCCTGGAGTAGGCTGCCCAATGAAAAACTGTTTTTT.

This clone has just a few counts. The V gene is TRBV7-3, the J gene TRBJ2-3, with 8 bases matching TRBD1. CDR1 is SGHTA and CDR2 is FQGTGA in the germline V gene. J gave up 3 bases and V 3 bases, and 2 bases lay outside the gene matches. This CDR3 comprises 14 residues. The DNA for the CDR3 is TGTGCCAGCAGCTTGGACAGGGAAACAGATACGCAGTATTTT. Residues: CASSLDRETDTQYF.

This clone has only a few counts. The chain joins TRBV7-2 to TRBJ2-1; no reliable D call. V lost 5 bases to trimming and J lost 9 bases, with 11 bases between them. This CDR3 contains 12 residues. Germline CDR1 SGHTA, CDR2 FQGNSA. DNA for the CDR3: TGTGCCAGCAGCCAGCCCCTGAGTGAGCAGTTCTTC. It is translated as CASSQPLSEQFF.

This chain connects TRBV28 to TRBJ1-2; D is ambiguous. Trimming removed 1 base from V and 7 bases from J, with 13 bases in between. The germline V gene encodes CDR1 MDHEN and CDR2 SYDVKM. CDR3 length: 14 residues. The CDR3 reads CASSLLGQRGGYTF. DNA for the CDR3: TGTGCCAGCAGTTTATTGGGCCAGAGAGGTGGCTACACCTTC.

In its sample, this clone was seen a few times. The chain carries TRBV4-3 and TRBJ1-5; D is unclear. The CDR3 is made up of 15 amino acids. Germline assignment: CDR1 LGHNA and CDR2 YSLEER. V lost 0 bases and J lost 6, with 12 bases in between. The CDR3 reads CASSQDRTQSQPQHF. Written as DNA, the CDR3 is TGCGCCAGCAGCCAAGATCGGACCCAGTCTCAGCCCCAGCATTTT.

The J gene is TRBJ1-1, the V gene TRBV6-1; a weak D match, TRBD1 (6 bases). The V gene lost 4 bases and the J gene lost 8 bases, with 8 bases spanning the gap. Germline CDR1 MNHNS, CDR2 SASEGT. The CDR3 extends over 11 amino acids. CDR3 nucleotides: TGTGCCAGCAGTGTTCAGGGGGAAGCTTTCTTT. This gives the protein CASSVQGEAFF.

The table lists this clone with a few counts. The rearrangement joins TRBV29-1 to TRBJ2-2; perhaps TRBD1 as D (6 bases). Germline loops: CDR1 SQVTM, CDR2 ANQGSEA. Trimming took 4 bases from V and 1 from J, leaving 19 bases between them. This CDR3 has 17 amino acids. The CDR3 region has the DNA TGCAGCGTTGCACCCTACGGACAGCACCAGAACACCGGGGAGCTGTTTTTT. Residues: CSVAPYGQHQNTGELFF.

This clone was found a few times. Different DNA sequences within this sample yield the same CDR3. The rearrangement uses TRBV7-8 and TRBJ1-1, with D possibly TRBD1 on 6 matching bases. Germline CDR1 is SGHVS and CDR2 is FQNEAQ. The CDR3 is made up of 13 amino acids. V lost 3 bases, J lost 1 base, and 6 bases lay in between. CDR3 DNA sequence: TGTGCCAGCAGCTTCAGGGGGAACACTGAAGCTTTCTTT. As protein: CASSFRGNTEAFF.

V and J are TRBV28 and TRBJ2-1; 7 nucleotides agree with TRBD1. Germline CDR1 reads MDHEN; CDR2 reads SYDVKM. The CDR3 loop spans 15 amino acids. The V gene end was trimmed by 5 bases and the J gene end by 4 bases; junction bases not matched to a gene: 8. The CDR3 DNA reads as TGTGCCAGCAGTCCAACGACAGGGCTTTACAATGAGCAGTTCTTC. Encoded protein: CASSPTTGLYNEQFF.

This rearrangement joins TRBV4-2 to TRBJ2-2; TRBD1 matches at 8 bases. This CDR3 comprises 16 residues. The ends lost 7 bases at V and 2 bases at J; junction bases unmatched: 9. The germline V gene encodes CDR1 LGHNA and CDR2 YNFKEQ. The CDR3, as DNA: TGTGCCAGCACCCTGAACCAGGGGGCAAACACCGGGGAGCTGTTTTTT. Its translation is CASTLNQGANTGELFF.

This clone was counted a few times. The genes are TRBV7-9 and TRBJ2-7, with a weak D call TRBD1 (5 bases). The CDR3 contains 13 residues. Between the trimmed V and J ends, which lost 7 bases and 2 bases, there was a span of 12 bases. Germline CDR1 is SEHNR and CDR2 is FQNEAQ (reference sequence). The DNA for the CDR3 is TGTGCCAGCACGATAGGGGCCACCTACGAGCAGTACTTC. It codes for CASTIGATYEQYF.

This clone was seen only a few times. This sequence joins TRBV4-1 and TRBJ2-7; the match to TRBD1 covers 9 bases. The germline CDR1 and CDR2 sequences are MGHRA and YSYEKL. This CDR3 spans 15 amino acids. V was clipped by 4 bases and J by 1 base; unmatched bases: 5. DNA for the CDR3: TGCGCCAGCAGCCCCGGGACAGGGAGATCCTACGAGCAGTACTTC. As protein: CASSPGTGRSYEQYF.

J is TRBJ1-4 and V is TRBV10-3; the D gene is possibly TRBD1 (6 bases). This CDR3 is built from 18 residues. Germline CDR1 reads ENHRY; CDR2 reads SYGVKD. V lost 0 bases, J lost 3 bases, and 17 bases lay in between. CDR3 sequence reads: CAISESETRGIPNEKLFF. CDR3 bases: TGTGCCATCAGTGAGTCGGAGACAAGGGGGATACCTAATGAAAAACTGTTTTTT.

This clone showed up just a few times. The V call is TRBV25-1, the J call TRBJ1-3, with D tentatively TRBD1 (6 bases). The V gene lost 4 bases and the J gene lost 4 bases, with 14 bases spanning the gap. Per germline, CDR1 MGHDK and CDR2 SYGVNS. The CDR3 totals 15 residues. The CDR3 coding sequence is TGTGCCAGCAGTGTAGGGGGAATAGGGGGAAACACCATATATTTT. The encoded protein is CASSVGGIGGNTIYF.

This clone was recorded a few times. The chain links TRBV2 to TRBJ1-5; D is ambiguous. The V gene lost 5 bases and the J gene lost 4 bases, with 9 bases spanning the gap. Germline CDR1 is SNHLY and CDR2 is FYNNEI. The CDR3 covers 13 residues. The chain's CDR3 is CASSSDGNQPQHF. The DNA of the CDR3 is TGTGCCAGCAGTTCCGACGGGAATCAGCCCCAGCATTTT.

The table lists this clone with a few counts. This sequence joins TRBV5-4 and TRBJ2-3; a weak D match, TRBD1 (6 bases). The length of the CDR3 is 15 residues. V was cut by 1 base and J by 2 bases, with 11 bases left in between. Germline CDR1 reads SGHNT; CDR2 reads YYREEE (reference sequence). The DNA of the CDR3 is TGTGCCAGCAGCTTGTTTGGACAGCCCACAGATACGCAGTATTTT. The encoded protein is CASSLFGQPTDTQYF.

The rearrangement joins TRBV9 to TRBJ1-1, with a tentative D call TRBD1 (5 bases). Trimming pared 3 bases from V and 0 bases from J, leaving 12 bases between. The CDR3 loop spans 15 amino acids. Germline CDR1 and CDR2: SGDLS and YYNGEE. CDR3 sequence reads: CASSAQGRLNTEAFF. The CDR3, as DNA: TGTGCCAGCAGCGCCCAGGGACGGCTGAACACTGAAGCTTTCTTT.